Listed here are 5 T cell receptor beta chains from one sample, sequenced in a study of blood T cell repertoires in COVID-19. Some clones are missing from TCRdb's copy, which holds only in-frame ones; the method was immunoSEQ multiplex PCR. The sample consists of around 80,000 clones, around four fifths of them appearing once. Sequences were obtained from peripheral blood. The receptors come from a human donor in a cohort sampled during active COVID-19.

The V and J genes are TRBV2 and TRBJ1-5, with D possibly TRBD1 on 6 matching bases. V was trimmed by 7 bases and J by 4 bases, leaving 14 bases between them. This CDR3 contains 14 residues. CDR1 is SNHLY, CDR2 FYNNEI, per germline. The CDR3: CASTLLRGNQPQHF. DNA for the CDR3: TGTGCCAGCACCTTGTTGAGGGGGAATCAGCCCCAGCATTTT.

This CDR3 is CASSSQGKGTEAFF. DNA of the CDR3: TGCGCCAGCAGCTCACAGGGGAAGGGGACTGAAGCTTTCTTT. The rearrangement links TRBV5-1 to TRBJ1-1; 7 bases agree with TRBD1. V shed 3 bases and J 5 bases; nucleotides not matched to a gene: 7. CDR3 length equals 14 residues. Germline lookup yields CDR1 SGHRS and CDR2 YFSETQ.

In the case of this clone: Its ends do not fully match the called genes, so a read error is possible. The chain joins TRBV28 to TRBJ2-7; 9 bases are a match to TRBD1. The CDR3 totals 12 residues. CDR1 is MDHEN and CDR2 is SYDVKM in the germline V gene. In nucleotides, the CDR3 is TGTGCCAGCAGTTTAACCGGGACAGGGCTTCGCTTC. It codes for CASSLTGTGLRF.

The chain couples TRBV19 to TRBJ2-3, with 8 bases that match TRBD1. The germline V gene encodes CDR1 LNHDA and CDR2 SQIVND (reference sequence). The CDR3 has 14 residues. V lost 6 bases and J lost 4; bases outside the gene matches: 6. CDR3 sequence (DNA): TGTGCCAGTAGCCGACAGGGGCGGGCAGATACGCAGTATTTT. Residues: CASSRQGRADTQYF.

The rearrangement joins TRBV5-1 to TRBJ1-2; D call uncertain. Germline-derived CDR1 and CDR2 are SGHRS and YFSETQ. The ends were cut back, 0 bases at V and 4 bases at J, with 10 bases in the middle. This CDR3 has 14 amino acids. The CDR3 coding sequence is TGCGCCAGCAGCTTGGCCGGGGAGGCCTATGGCTACACCTTC. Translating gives CASSLAGEAYGYTF.